This T cell receptor beta chain was sequenced for a study of shared clonotypes between healthy human individuals. V lost 2 bases and J lost 6; bases outside the gene matches: 4. The CDR3 length is 15 residues. The V gene's germline CDR1 is SGHTA and CDR2 FQGTGA. Clones were sequenced by immunoSEQ multiplex PCR, and TCRdb holds only the in-frame ones, with some missing. This sample yields some 650,000 clones, of which 97% are seen a single time; 0.045% to 0.06% belongs to the top ten. Sequences were obtained from naive CD4+ T cells sorted from blood. Sample subset: CD45RA+ positively selected. The receptor was isolated from a woman aged 25 to 39 in good health. This rearrangement joins TRBV7-3 to TRBJ2-1, with 10 bases matching TRBD2. The CDR3 loop reads CASSLGASGSNEQFF. Written as DNA, the CDR3 is TGTGCCAGCAGCTTAGGGGCTAGCGGGAGCAATGAGCAGTTCTTC.